This T cell receptor beta chain comes out of a study of T cells in women clearing cervical HPV infection. The CDR3 loop spans 15 amino acids. Trimming left V 7 bases short and J 3 bases short, with 16 bases between. In regard to this clone: What it recognizes is unknown. The read ends 3 residues shy of where the CDR3 ends; the end is completed using the germline J gene.

Profiled with immunoSEQ multiplex PCR; TCRdb holds only in-frame clones, not every one. Found here are over 30,000 clones; the top ten clones hold 5.5% to 8%. Study-level results: TRBV6-7 relative abundance averaged roughly 0.099% in cases and 0.15% to 0.2% in controls.

The TCR was taken from a woman aged 18 to 75 with a cervical HPV16 infection that either progressed to CIN3+ or cleared (not recorded which). The material sequenced was blood buffy coat. The rearrangement uses TRBV12-3 or TRBV12-4 and TRBJ1-3; TRBD1 might be the D (5 bases). The covered CDR3 bases are TGTGCCAGCACCTTGGGGGGAAGGAGTGGAAACACC. Protein: CASTLGGRSGNT. The whole CDR3 region reads CASTLGGRSGNTIYF.